This is a list of T cell receptor beta chains from one sample in a study of early T cells in non-severe SARS-CoV-2 infection. TCRdb re-analysed the 5' RACE reads in MiXCR, keeping a single row per CDR3 protein. Of more than 35,000 distinct CDR3 sequences in the sample, over 4.5% are singletons; the top ten hold around 4.8%. Sequencing was done on a sample of whole blood. The receptor source for this set is an adult who was a healthcare worker with PCR-confirmed SARS-CoV-2 infection or an uninfected control (not recorded which). Both conserved end residues are part of each CDR3. D genes are given only for firm matches. Clone sizes are given selectively: once, few, many, or a class where the clone is expanded.

D gene | clone size | J gene | V gene | CDR3 DNA | CDR3 protein
. | few | TRBJ2-1 | TRBV11-3 | TGTGCCAGCAGCTTAGTTAGTAGAAATGAGCAGTTCTTC | CASSLVSRNEQFF
TRBD1 | many | TRBJ2-7 | TRBV29-1 | TGCAGCGTTGAAGCTTCCCCCGGGACAGCCTCCTACGAGCAGTACTTC | CSVEASPGTASYEQYF
. | many | TRBJ2-1 | TRBV24-1 | TGTGCCACCAGCCAACCAGGGGACCCAAATTCGGATGAGCAGTTCTTC | CATSQPGDPNSDEQFF
TRBD2 | . | TRBJ2-7 | TRBV6-1 | TGTGCCAGCAGTGACCAAAGCGGGAGGGGGGACTACGAGCAGTACTTC | CASSDQSGRGDYEQYF
. | many | TRBJ2-2 | TRBV28 | TGTGCCAGCCTCCCAGGGCTACGAACCGGGGAGCTGTTTTTT | CASLPGLRTGELFF
TRBD2 | many | TRBJ2-1 | TRBV6-2/TRBV6-3 | TGTGCCAGCAGTTCGACTAGCGGGATCGATGAGCAGTTCTTC | CASSSTSGIDEQFF
TRBD1 | . | TRBJ2-3 | TRBV9 | TGTGCCAGCAGACCGGGACAGGGGAGCACAGATACGCAGTATTTT | CASRPGQGSTDTQYF
. | . | TRBJ2-3 | TRBV6-5 | TGTGCCAGCAGTTACTCGGGTGCGGCAGATACGCAGTATTTT | CASSYSGAADTQYF
TRBD2 | many | TRBJ2-1 | TRBV7-9 | TGTGCCAGCAGCCCCCCGGCGGGAGGCTACAATGAGCAGTTCTTC | CASSPPAGGYNEQFF
. | many | TRBJ1-1 | TRBV3-1 | TGTGCCAGCAGCCCGACAGGCCCAGTCCCTGAAGCTTTCTTT | CASSPTGPVPEAFF
. | . | TRBJ1-2 | TRBV29-1 | TGCAGCGTTGAGTTACGGGCCTACTATGGCTACACCTTC | CSVELRAYYGYTF
TRBD1 | many | TRBJ2-2 | TRBV5-1 | TGCGCCAGCAGCTTGTACGGACAGGGAACCGGGGAGCTGTTTTTT | CASSLYGQGTGELFF
. | . | TRBJ1-2 | TRBV9 | TGTGCCAGCAGCCCAGCTTCGGTTAATCAGGCTAACTATGGCTACACCTTC | CASSPASVNQANYGYTF
. | many | TRBJ1-2 | TRBV5-1 | TGCGCCAGCAGCCGGGACACGCTCTATGGCTACACCTTC | CASSRDTLYGYTF
. | many | TRBJ2-7 | TRBV6-5 | TGTGCCAGCAGTTCCCTGGAGGTGAGGAGTCGCGAGCAGTACTTC | CASSSLEVRSREQYF
TRBD1 | many | TRBJ2-2 | TRBV13 | TGTGCCAGCAGCTTAGGCCCGGGACAGGACCTAAGAAAGGGCACCGGGGAGCTGTTTTTT | CASSLGPGQDLRKGTGELFF
. | . | TRBJ2-7 | TRBV9 | TGTGCCAGCTGTAGAGCTGAGCAGTACTTC | CASCRAEQYF
TRBD2 | many | TRBJ2-5 | TRBV20-1 | TGCAGTGCTAGTGGGGCGGGAGCGTTACAAGAGACCCAGTACTTC | CSASGAGALQETQYF
TRBD1 | many | TRBJ2-7 | TRBV7-8 | TGTGCCAGCAGCACCTGGGACAGAGCCTACGAGCAGTACTTC | CASSTWDRAYEQYF
. | . | TRBJ1-1 | TRBV30 | TGTGCCTGGGGAAGTCGGACTGAAGCTTTCTTT | CAWGSRTEAFF
. | many | TRBJ1-5 | TRBV7-2 | TGTGCCAGCAGCCCGTCACTCAATCAGCCCCAGCATTTT | CASSPSLNQPQHF
. | few | TRBJ1-2 | TRBV5-1 | TGCGCCAGCAGCTCGGCCGGAAGAGGATATGGCTACACCTTC | CASSSAGRGYGYTF
TRBD1 | . | TRBJ1-4 | TRBV30 | TGTGCCTGGAGGGACAGGGGACATGAAAAACTGTTTTTT | CAWRDRGHEKLFF
. | medium-sized | TRBJ2-2 | TRBV6-4 | TGTGCCAGCAGTGACGGGGACACCGGGGAGCTGTTTTTT | CASSDGDTGELFF
. | few | TRBJ1-4 | TRBV11-2 | TGTGCCAGCAGCGTAGCTTCAACTAATGAAAAACTGTTTTTT | CASSVASTNEKLFF
. | . | TRBJ1-4 | TRBV18 | TGTGCCAGCTCACCACCAGTCGTCGAGAGACTGTTTTTT | CASSPPVVERLFF
. | many | TRBJ2-1 | TRBV7-9 | TGTGCCAGCAGCTCCAAACTTGTCAAAAGTTACAATGAGCAGTTCTTC | CASSSKLVKSYNEQFF
. | many | TRBJ2-6 | TRBV5-1 | TGCGCCAGCAGCAGAACGGGGAGCTCTGGGGCCAACGTCCTGACTTTC | CASSRTGSSGANVLTF
. | . | TRBJ2-7 | TRBV15 | TGTGCCACCAGCAGACAAAACGGGGCGTCCTACGAGCAGTACTTC | CATSRQNGASYEQYF
TRBD2 | few | TRBJ2-1 | TRBV5-1 | TGCGCCAGCAGCTTCATAGCGGGAGTTTCGAATGAGCAGTTCTTC | CASSFIAGVSNEQFF
. | few | TRBJ2-7 | TRBV5-6 | TGTGCCAGCGGTCTAAGGGGGGTATCCTACGAGCAGTACTTC | CASGLRGVSYEQYF
. | many | TRBJ1-4 | TRBV30 | TGTGCCTGGAGTGTACTAGGGACTGCAACTAATGAAAAACTGTTTTTT | CAWSVLGTATNEKLFF
. | few | TRBJ2-1 | TRBV12-3/TRBV12-4 | TGTGCCAGCAGTTCGAGACCAGACAATGAGCAGTTCTTC | CASSSRPDNEQFF
. | many | TRBJ1-4 | TRBV28 | TGTGCCAGCACCGATGCCGGACAGACTAATGAAAAACTGTTTTTT | CASTDAGQTNEKLFF
. | many | TRBJ2-1 | TRBV12-3/TRBV12-4 | TGTGCCATCCAGGGGCCCTCCACCTACAATGAGCAGTTCTTC | CAIQGPSTYNEQFF
. | many | TRBJ1-4 | TRBV3-1 | TGTGCCAGCAGCCAGGCGCAGGGGGAAAAACTGTTTTTT | CASSQAQGEKLFF
TRBD1 | many | TRBJ1-2 | TRBV12-3/TRBV12-4 | TGTGCCAGCAGTTACCCCGACAGGGGGCCTGGCTACACCTTC | CASSYPDRGPGYTF
. | many | TRBJ2-7 | TRBV10-3 | TGTGCCATCAGTGGTCAGGGTCCGAATGGCGAGCAGTACTTC | CAISGQGPNGEQYF
. | . | TRBJ2-7 | TRBV27 | TGTGCCAGCAGTAAGAGCAGGGATCCCTCCCTCAAGCAGTACTTC | CASSKSRDPSLKQYF
TRBD2 | many | TRBJ2-3 | TRBV20-1 | TGCAGTGCTAGAGATCCGTTCACTAGCGGGATGACAGATACGCAGTATTTT | CSARDPFTSGMTDTQYF
. | few | TRBJ2-6 | TRBV12-3/TRBV12-4 | TGTGCCAGCAGCGTGATCCGCTCTGGGGCCAACGTCCTGACTTTC | CASSVIRSGANVLTF
TRBD1 | few | TRBJ1-3 | TRBV2 | TGTGCCAGCAGTGAAGGTGGACAGGGATACTCTGGAAACACCATATATTTT | CASSEGGQGYSGNTIYF
TRBD2 | many | TRBJ2-1 | TRBV20-1 | TGCAGTGCTCGCCGAGCGGGGGGGCGAAATGAGCAGTTCTTC | CSARRAGGRNEQFF
. | few | TRBJ2-1 | TRBV3-2 | TGTGCCAGCAGCCAAGGACGGAGCGGGAGAGGGCAGTTCTTC | CASSQGRSGRGQFF
TRBD1 | many | TRBJ2-2 | TRBV6-5 | TGTGCCAGCAGTTACGCCGGGACAGGGGGCACCGGGGAGCTGTTTTTT | CASSYAGTGGTGELFF
. | many | TRBJ2-1 | TRBV7-8 | TGTGCCAGCAGCTCATTAGACTCCCCGAGGAATGAGCAGTTCTTC | CASSSLDSPRNEQFF
. | few | TRBJ2-1 | TRBV18 | TGTGCCAGCTTCACGGGGACCTACAATGAGCAGTTCTTC | CASFTGTYNEQFF
. | many | TRBJ1-2 | TRBV3-1 | TGTGCCAGCAGCCACGTTGGTGGGGGGGATGGCTACACCTTC | CASSHVGGGDGYTF
TRBD1 | many | TRBJ2-6 | TRBV12-3/TRBV12-4 | TGTGCCAGCAGGCAAGGGACAGCTGGGGCCAACGTCCTGACTTTC | CASRQGTAGANVLTF
. | many | TRBJ2-7 | TRBV7-2 | TGTGCCAGCAGCCATAGCTACGAGCAGTACTTC | CASSHSYEQYF
. | many | TRBJ2-2 | TRBV2 | TGTGCCAGCTTGGGACGGGAAGGCACCGGGGAGCTGTTTTTT | CASLGREGTGELFF
. | few | TRBJ2-3 | TRBV5-1 | TGCGCCAGCAGCTTGGAAGGGGTCGAGACGCAGTATTTT | CASSLEGVETQYF
TRBD1 | . | TRBJ2-5 | TRBV2 | TGTGCCAGCAGTGAAGCAGGGCAGGGGGCAGAGACCCAGTACTTC | CASSEAGQGAETQYF
. | many | TRBJ2-7 | TRBV10-3 | TGTGCCATCAGTGAGTCGTCGTACGAGCAGTACTTC | CAISESSYEQYF
. | . | TRBJ2-7 | TRBV28 | TGTGCCAGCAGTTTGAGGGGAGGCAACTACGAGCAGTACTTC | CASSLRGGNYEQYF
. | . | TRBJ1-1 | TRBV7-2 | TGTGCCAGCAGCGCTCACCTCTACACTGAAGCTTTCTTT | CASSAHLYTEAFF